The 20 T cell receptor beta chains below come from one sample, sequenced in a study of cytomegalovirus exposure and HLA in healthy donors (dated by TCRdb to the late 2010s). Library prep was done by the immunoSEQ multiplex PCR assay. For the multiplex PCR, a mixture combining 60 forward primers for TCR Vbeta segments and 13 reverse primers for TCR Jbeta segments was used. The table was pulled from immuneACCESS by TCRdb, which kept in-frame rearrangements only. Such tables lose some clones; where checked, under half of the loss comes from unresolved V genes, and the rest has no known cause. The sample table records approximately 40,000 clones. Roughly 1.8% of the sample rests with the top ten. Sequenced input: PBMCs. Receptors were obtained from a woman in her twenties or thirties in good health and CMV-seronegative.

The V gene is TRBV19, the J gene TRBJ1-5; TRBD1 is a possible D gene (5 bases). CDR3 length equals 13 residues. Trimming removed 8 bases at V and 3 bases at J, with 11 bases between. Per the germline V gene, CDR1 is LNHDA and CDR2 is SQIVND (reference sequence). CDR3 loop: CASSGGVNQPQHF. Written as DNA, the CDR3 is TGTGCCAGTTCGGGGGGGGTCAATCAGCCCCAGCATTTT. Looking up the rest from reference TRBV19 and TRBJ1-5 gives the full variable domain: DGGITQSPKYLFRKEGQNVTLSCEQNLNHDAMYWYRQDPGQGLRLIYYSQIVNDFQKGDIAEGYSVSREKKESFPLTVTSAQKNPTAFYLCASSGGVNQPQHFGDGTRLSIL.

The chain carries TRBV19 and TRBJ1-1; possibly TRBD1 for D (6 bases). Trimming removed 5 bases at V and 5 bases at J, with 15 bases between. CDR1 LNHDA and CDR2 SQIVND come from the germline V gene (reference sequence). This CDR3 contains 14 residues. The CDR3 loop reads CASSPPGDSTEAFF. DNA for the CDR3: TGTGCCAGTAGTCCCCCAGGGGATTCGACTGAAGCTTTCTTT. The complete variable domain, with remaining parts taken from reference TRBV19 and TRBJ1-1, reads DGGITQSPKYLFRKEGQNVTLSCEQNLNHDAMYWYRQDPGQGLRLIYYSQIVNDFQKGDIAEGYSVSREKKESFPLTVTSAQKNPTAFYLCASSPPGDSTEAFFGQGTRLTVV.

V and J are TRBV6-1 and TRBJ2-7; 9 bases map to TRBD2. Unmatched junction bases numbered 5, after V lost 1 base and J lost 1 base. Per germline, CDR1 MNHNS and CDR2 SASEGT. The CDR3 has 16 amino acids. In DNA, the CDR3 is TGTGCCAGCAGTGAAGGACTAGCGGCGGGTTCCTACGAGCAGTACTTC. Residues: CASSEGLAAGSYEQYF.

The genes are TRBV7-9 and TRBJ1-5, with D possibly matching TRBD1 (6 bases). V was cut by 1 base and J by 7 bases, with 8 bases left in between. This CDR3 has 13 residues. The germline V gene encodes CDR1 SEHNR and CDR2 FQNEAQ (reference sequence). CDR3 sequence (DNA): TGTGCCAGCAGCTTAGAGGGGGGGCAGCCCCAGCATTTT. It translates to CASSLEGGQPQHF.

The rearrangement uses TRBV7-2 and TRBJ2-7, with a tentative D call TRBD2 (6 bases). The length of the CDR3 is 14 residues. The V gene lost 5 bases and the J gene lost 4 bases, with 15 bases spanning the gap. CDR1 is SGHTA, CDR2 FQGNSA, per germline. The CDR3 loop reads CASSRLVAGYEQYF. The CDR3 DNA is TGTGCCAGCAGCCGCTTGGTGGCGGGGTACGAGCAGTACTTC.

The chain uses TRBV29-1 and TRBJ2-6, with D possibly matching TRBD2 (6 bases). CDR1 and CDR2 from the germline V gene are SQVTM and ANQGSEA. This CDR3 is built from 17 residues. V lost 0 bases and J 0 bases, leaving 12 bases between the germline ends. CDR3 residues: CSVEDWDSPSGANVLTF. CDR3 DNA: TGCAGCGTTGAAGATTGGGACTCACCCTCTGGGGCCAACGTCCTGACTTTC.

The chain couples TRBV4-1 to TRBJ2-4; no clear D. CDR1 is MGHRA and CDR2 is YSYEKL in the germline V gene. V gave up 1 base and J gave up 0 bases, with 13 bases separating them. The CDR3 consists of 17 residues. CDR3 DNA sequence: TGCGCCAGCAGCCAAGGTGGTAGCCATTTAGCCAAAAACATTCAGTACTTC. It yields the protein CASSQGGSHLAKNIQYF.

Concerning this clone: One end of the junction does not line up with germline, which may come from a read error. The chain joins TRBV20-1 to TRBJ1-4; a possible D gene is TRBD1 (5 bases). Germline-derived CDR1 and CDR2 are DFQATT and SNEGSKA (reference sequence). This CDR3 region has 10 residues. In DNA form, the CDR3 reads TGCAGTGCTAGATGGAGGGGCCCCGGTTTT. Translating it yields CSARWRGPGF.

The chain carries TRBV6-5 and TRBJ2-1, with 7 positions matching TRBD1. The CDR3 totals 16 residues. Germline V gene sequence: CDR1 MNHEY, CDR2 SVGAGI. V lost 4 bases and J lost 5; bases outside the gene matches: 11. CDR3 loop: CASSSPNRGRDNEQFF. CDR3 nucleotide sequence: TGTGCCAGCAGTTCTCCGAACAGGGGAAGGGACAATGAGCAGTTCTTC.

V gene TRBV5-1 combines with J gene TRBJ2-2, with 9 bases matching TRBD2. The junction had 1 base not matched to a gene; V was cut back by 1 base and J by 3 bases. Per the germline V gene, CDR1 is SGHRS and CDR2 is YFSETQ. This CDR3 region has 15 residues. CDR3 in DNA: TGCGCCAGCAGCTTGAGACTAGCGGACACCGGGGAGCTGTTTTTT. Amino acid sequence: CASSLRLADTGELFF.

The V gene is TRBV9, the J gene TRBJ2-3, with TRBD2 identical over 8 bases. The ends lost 7 bases at V and 0 bases at J; junction bases unmatched: 10. CDR3 size: 16 residues. Germline V gene data show CDR1 as SGDLS and CDR2 as YYNGEE. CDR3 DNA: TGTGCCAGCGCCCCCACTAGCGGTACTAGCACAGATACGCAGTATTTT. Its protein is CASAPTSGTSTDTQYF.

The CDR3 is CASRAGGEQYF. The CDR3 bases are TGTGCCAGCAGGGCGGGCGGGGAGCAGTACTTC. V is TRBV28 and J is TRBJ2-7; D may be TRBD2 (5 bases). V lost 6 bases, J lost 7 bases, and 10 bases lay in between. The CDR3 is made up of 11 amino acids. Germline V gene lookup returns CDR1 MDHEN and CDR2 SYDVKM.

The V gene is TRBV27, the J gene TRBJ2-7; 9 nucleotides align to TRBD2. J was trimmed by 6 bases and V by 3 bases; bases with no gene match: 6. The CDR3 contains 14 residues. Germline loops: CDR1 MNHEY, CDR2 SMNVEV (reference sequence). The CDR3 DNA is TGTGCCAGCAGTTTTCTAGCGGGGACCGGCGAGCAGTACTTC. Translated, it gives CASSFLAGTGEQYF.

This rearrangement joins TRBV19 to TRBJ2-7; D might be TRBD1 (5 bases). Per the germline V gene, CDR1 is LNHDA and CDR2 is SQIVND (reference sequence). The ends were cut back, 6 bases at V and 2 bases at J, with 14 bases in the middle. The CDR3 is 14 amino acids. CDR3 coding DNA: TGTGCCAGTAGAGCAGGGCTTTGGGCCTACGAGCAGTACTTC. Its translation is CASRAGLWAYEQYF.

The chain employs TRBV4-1 and TRBJ2-5; 13 bases match TRBD2. With the DNA end fitting TRBJ2-7 better, the J assignment may be wrong. Germline values: CDR1 MGHRA, CDR2 YSYEKL. The CDR3 runs 18 residues. DNA for the CDR3: TGCGCCAGCAGCCATCCCGGGACTAGCGGGACCGTCTCCTACGAGCAGTACTTC. Translated, it gives CASSHPGTSGTVSYEQYF.

The CDR3 bases are TGTGCCAGCTCACCCTACGGGACAGGGAGCGGGATATATAGCAATCAGCCCCAGCATTTT. Translation: CASSPYGTGSGIYSNQPQHF. The rearrangement links TRBV18 to TRBJ1-5; 9 bases agree with TRBD1. Trimming at V came to 3 bases and at J to 0 bases, leaving 15 bases not matched to a gene. The CDR3 loop spans 20 amino acids. Germline CDR1 is KGHSH and CDR2 is LQKENI.

The chain recombines TRBV7-9 with TRBJ1-3; D gene unclear. Trimming left V 5 bases short and J 0 bases short, with 11 bases between. This CDR3 region has 15 residues. In germline, CDR1 is SEHNR, CDR2 FQNEAQ (reference sequence). DNA for the CDR3: TGTGCCAGCAGCCGAGATCTGAGCTCTGGAAACACCATATATTTT. It codes for CASSRDLSSGNTIYF.

CDR3 sequence: CATSREDSSYEQYF. CDR3 sequence (DNA): TGTGCCACCAGCAGAGAGGACAGCTCCTACGAGCAGTACTTC. This rearrangement joins TRBV15 to TRBJ2-7; the D gene is possibly TRBD1 (6 bases). V lost 0 bases and J 0 bases, leaving 6 bases between the germline ends. The CDR3 length is 14 residues. CDR1 and CDR2 from the germline V gene are LNHNV and YYDKDF (reference sequence).

V and J are TRBV19 and TRBJ1-5, with 9 bases matching TRBD1. The germline V gene encodes CDR1 LNHDA and CDR2 SQIVND (reference sequence). The CDR3 covers 17 residues. The J segment lost 0 bases and the V segment lost 6 bases, leaving 9 bases of the junction unmatched. CDR3 protein: CASRRTGAVTSNQPQHF. The CDR3 DNA sequence: TGTGCCAGTAGACGGACAGGGGCTGTTACTAGCAATCAGCCCCAGCATTTT.

The chain joins TRBV7-9 to TRBJ2-7; 8 nucleotides match TRBD1. Trimming took 4 bases from V and 7 from J; bases not matched to a gene: 9. Looked up from germline, CDR1 is SEHNR and CDR2 is FQNEAQ (reference sequence). The CDR3 covers 14 residues. The CDR3 sequence: CASSSDRGWGEQYF. Written as DNA, the CDR3 is TGTGCCAGCAGCTCAGACAGGGGTTGGGGAGAGCAGTACTTC.